These 25 T cell receptor beta chains share one sample of origin, sequenced in a study of blood T cell repertoires in COVID-19. Measured with immunoSEQ multiplex PCR; TCRdb has only the in-frame clones, and not every one. The sample has about 190,000 clones, 84% seen once. The specimen sequenced was PBMCs or T cells enriched from blood (not recorded which). These receptors came from a woman between 25 and 40 years old who had been exposed to COVID-19.

V gene TRBV6-1 combines with J gene TRBJ1-1; no firm D call. V was pared by 0 bases and J by 5 bases, with 10 bases between. The CDR3 consists of 14 residues. The V gene's germline CDR1 is MNHNS and CDR2 SASEGT. The CDR3 spells CASSEAGGETEAFF. CDR3 bases: TGTGCCAGCAGTGAAGCGGGTGGAGAGACTGAAGCTTTCTTT.

V usage is TRBV5-6 and J usage is TRBJ1-2; D gene ambiguous. Germline assignment: CDR1 SGHDT and CDR2 YYEEEE. The CDR3 sequence is 12 residues long. V lost 5 bases and J lost 6, with 11 bases in between. CDR3 DNA: TGTGCCAGCAGGTCCGGGGTTCATGGCTACACCTTC. Translating it yields CASRSGVHGYTF.

This chain links TRBV6-5 with TRBJ1-1; D possibly corresponds to TRBD1 (6 bases). The CDR3 runs to 14 residues. Deletions cut 6 bases from V and 4 bases from J, with 15 bases between. Per the germline V gene, CDR1 is MNHEY and CDR2 is SVGAGI. CDR3 in amino acids: CASSSDSQRTEAFF. The CDR3 DNA reads TGTGCCAGCAGCTCGGACAGCCAGCGCACTGAAGCTTTCTTT.

The J gene is TRBJ2-3, the V gene TRBV18; D perhaps matches TRBD2 (6 bases). The CDR3 spans 15 residues. The V gene lost 4 bases and the J gene lost 0 bases, with 11 bases spanning the gap. The germline CDR1 and CDR2 sequences are KGHSH and LQKENI. The CDR3 sequence: CASSQEGLSTDTQYF. The DNA for the CDR3 is TGTGCCAGCTCACAGGAGGGACTTAGCACAGATACGCAGTATTTT.

This chain connects TRBV4-1 to TRBJ1-1; unclear D gene. The CDR3 is made up of 14 amino acids. In germline, CDR1 is MGHRA, CDR2 YSYEKL. Trimming pared 4 bases from V and 2 bases from J, leaving 11 bases between. The CDR3 here is CASSPERGNTEAFF. The CDR3, as DNA: TGCGCCAGCAGCCCTGAACGGGGAAACACTGAAGCTTTCTTT.

The chain employs TRBV2 and TRBJ1-4; 8 positions agree with TRBD1. The trim removed 4 bases at V and 3 bases at J, leaving 4 bases unmatched. The germline V gene has CDR1 SNHLY and CDR2 FYNNEI. The CDR3 is 15 amino acids. The CDR3 is CASSAGQGANEKLFF. As DNA, the CDR3 is TGTGCCAGCAGTGCAGGACAGGGCGCTAATGAAAAACTGTTTTTT.

This clone was detected a few times. This chain links TRBV6-2 or TRBV6-3 with TRBJ2-3, with 13 nucleotides matching TRBD2. The CDR3 covers 17 residues. Looked up from germline, CDR1 is MNHEY and CDR2 is SVGEGT. V trimming: 5 bases; J trimming: 2 bases; junction bases outside the gene matches: 7. The CDR3 region has the DNA TGTGCCAGCAGTACCAGGACTAGCGGGGGATACACAGATACGCAGTATTTT. Its translation: CASSTRTSGGYTDTQYF.

This clone was picked up a small number of times. This chain connects TRBV10-2 to TRBJ1-2; D is possibly TRBD1 (5 bases). Deletions cut 7 bases from V and 6 bases from J, with 15 bases between. The germline V gene encodes CDR1 WSHSY and CDR2 SAAADI. This CDR3 is 13 amino acids long. The CDR3: CASNPSGSHGYTF. CDR3 sequence (DNA): TGCGCCAGCAATCCGTCAGGGTCCCATGGCTACACCTTC.

V is TRBV2 and J is TRBJ1-6; no clear D. There are 16 residues in the CDR3. Trimming took off 2 bases at V and 2 bases at J, with 10 bases between the two ends. Per the germline V gene, CDR1 is SNHLY and CDR2 is FYNNEI. In nucleotides, the CDR3 is TGTGCCAGCAGTGAAACGGGGAGCACCTATAATTCACCCCTCCACTTT. Translation: CASSETGSTYNSPLHF.

As concerns this clone: The same CDR3 also results from other DNA sequences found in this sample. The rearrangement joins TRBV29-1 to TRBJ1-3; D remains unclear. The V end was cut by 5 bases, the J end by 0 bases, with 5 bases between. The CDR3 has 12 amino acids. The V gene's germline CDR1 is SQVTM and CDR2 ANQGSEA. The CDR3 sequence is CSVTGSGNTIYF. The DNA for the CDR3 is TGCAGCGTTACGGGCTCTGGAAACACCATATATTTT. Filled out from reference TRBV29-1 and TRBJ1-3, the complete variable domain reads SAVISQKPSRDICQRGTSLTIQCQVDSQVTMMFWYRQQPGQSLTLIATANQGSEATYESGFVIDKFPISRPNLTFSTLTVSNMSPEDSSIYLCSVTGSGNTIYFGEGSWLTVV.

This clone was seen once. The V call is TRBV27, the J call TRBJ2-7; weak D call: TRBD2 (5 bases). CDR1 is MNHEY and CDR2 is SMNVEV in the germline V gene (reference sequence). The CDR3 contains 14 residues. V shed 2 bases and J shed 1 base, with 9 bases lying between them. CDR3: CASSLGGPSYEQYF. The CDR3 region has the DNA TGTGCCAGCAGTTTAGGCGGGCCTTCCTACGAGCAGTACTTC.

The chain uses TRBV6-5 and TRBJ1-1; D is undetermined. The CDR3 runs 12 residues. Germline assignment: CDR1 MNHEY and CDR2 SVGAGI. The V end was cut by 5 bases, the J end by 4 bases, with 8 bases between. CDR3 nucleotides: TGTGCCAGCAGTACCGGTGGCACTGAAGCTTTCTTT. As protein: CASSTGGTEAFF.

This chain connects TRBV18 to TRBJ1-6; 7 bases are a match to TRBD1. V shed 6 bases and J 7 bases; nucleotides not matched to a gene: 6. The CDR3 is 14 amino acids. Per the germline V gene, CDR1 is KGHSH and CDR2 is LQKENI. The CDR3 loop is CASSLGQKNSPLHF. The CDR3 coding sequence is TGTGCCAGCTCGTTGGGACAGAAGAATTCACCCCTCCACTTT.

This clone was recorded once. This rearrangement joins TRBV7-7 to TRBJ2-1, with D perhaps TRBD1 (5 bases). Germline CDR1 reads SSHAT; CDR2 reads FNYEAQ (reference sequence). This CDR3 spans 13 amino acids. Trimming shortened V by 2 bases and J by 4 bases, and 6 bases separated the two germline ends. In nucleotides, the CDR3 is TGTGCCAGCAGCTTAACAGGATACAATGAGCAGTTCTTC. As protein: CASSLTGYNEQFF.

The chain carries TRBV7-3 and TRBJ2-3, with a possible D match to TRBD2 (6 bases). Germline values: CDR1 SGHTA, CDR2 FQGTGA. Trimming took off 5 bases at V and 2 bases at J, with 11 bases between the two ends. This CDR3 comprises 14 residues. The CDR3 loop is CASSARLVTDTQYF. The DNA for the CDR3 is TGTGCCAGCAGCGCCAGACTAGTCACAGATACGCAGTATTTT.

This clone appeared a few times. The CDR3 here is CASSQDFGTGGHEQFF. CDR3 in DNA: TGTGCCAGCAGCCAAGATTTCGGGACAGGGGGCCATGAGCAGTTCTTC. The chain joins TRBV14 to TRBJ2-1, with 12 bases that match TRBD1. Trimming at V came to 0 bases and at J to 8 bases, leaving 5 bases not matched to a gene. The CDR3 length is 16 residues. Germline V CDR1 and CDR2: SGHDN, FVKESK.

The rearrangement links TRBV9 to TRBJ2-2, with 12 nucleotides matching TRBD2. This CDR3 contains 15 residues. Trimming took 7 bases from V and 3 from J; bases not matched to a gene: 4. Germline V gene sequence: CDR1 SGDLS, CDR2 YYNGEE. The CDR3 nucleotides are TGTGCCAGCGGGTCTAGCGGGGGGGACACCGGGGAGCTGTTTTTT. Its protein is CASGSSGGDTGELFF.

The CDR3 loop reads CASSLIRGPLNTEAFF. The CDR3, as DNA: TGCGCCAGCAGCCTAATCAGGGGGCCCTTGAACACTGAAGCTTTCTTT. The chain couples TRBV5-1 to TRBJ1-1; 8 bases are shared with TRBD1. Germline-derived CDR1 and CDR2 are SGHRS and YFSETQ. Losses at the gene ends were 4 bases for V and 0 bases for J; bases not matched to a gene: 8. This CDR3 has 16 amino acids.

The chain recombines TRBV9 with TRBJ2-7; 9 bases agree with TRBD1. CDR3 length equals 14 residues. V gave up 0 bases and J gave up 3 bases; unmatched junction bases: 1. Per the germline V gene, CDR1 is SGDLS and CDR2 is YYNGEE. CDR3 sequence: CASSVGQGDYEQYF. For the CDR3, the DNA is TGTGCCAGCAGCGTAGGACAGGGGGACTACGAGCAGTACTTC.

CDR3 bases: TGCGCCAGCAGGGACGGGGGGACCGGGGAGCTGTTTTTT. Translation gives CASRDGGTGELFF. The chain recombines TRBV10-1 with TRBJ2-2; 7 bases fit TRBD2. The ends lost 6 bases at V and 5 bases at J; junction bases unmatched: 3. CDR1 and CDR2 (germline): WNHNN, SYGVQD (reference sequence). The CDR3 length is 13 residues.

The chain carries TRBV29-1 and TRBJ2-7, with a tentative D call TRBD1 (5 bases). From germline, CDR1 is SQVTM and CDR2 ANQGSEA. V was pared by 5 bases and J by 2 bases, with 10 bases between. CDR3 length: 12 residues. The CDR3 loop reads CSVYGRAYEQYF. CDR3 nucleotides: TGCAGCGTTTACGGCAGGGCCTACGAGCAGTACTTC.

This chain links TRBV5-4 with TRBJ2-5; 7 positions match TRBD1. This CDR3 comprises 14 residues. With 3 bases clipped from V and 5 bases from J, the junction kept 7 bases outside the gene matches. The germline CDR1 and CDR2 sequences are SGHNT and YYREEE (reference sequence). CDR3: CASSSTGVWETQYF. The DNA for the CDR3 is TGTGCCAGCAGCTCTACAGGGGTTTGGGAGACCCAGTACTTC. Supplemented by reference TRBV5-4 and TRBJ2-5, the full variable domain reads ETGVTQSPTHLIKTRGQQVTLRCSSQSGHNTVSWYQQALGQGPQFIFQYYREEENGRGNFPPRFSGLQFPNYSSELNVNALELDDSALYLCASSSTGVWETQYFGPGTRLLVL.

This clone was picked up one time. This chain joins TRBV19 and TRBJ2-1, with 7 bases identical to TRBD1. The CDR3 loop spans 14 amino acids. The trim removed 4 bases at V and 6 bases at J, leaving 6 bases unmatched. The germline V gene has CDR1 LNHDA and CDR2 SQIVND (reference sequence). CDR3 residues: CASSNPGTVNEQFF. For the CDR3, the DNA is TGTGCCAGTAGTAACCCTGGGACAGTCAATGAGCAGTTCTTC.

This rearrangement joins TRBV5-1 to TRBJ1-2; D is ambiguous. Trimming took 4 bases from V and 1 from J, leaving 11 bases between them. The germline V gene encodes CDR1 SGHRS and CDR2 YFSETQ. This CDR3 is built from 14 residues. The CDR3 loop is CASSPGGVNYGYTF. The CDR3 region has the DNA TGCGCCAGCAGCCCCGGCGGGGTTAACTATGGCTACACCTTC.

V and J are TRBV3-1 (or the pseudogene TRBV3-2) and TRBJ2-1; no firm D call. Germline V gene data show CDR1 as LGHDT and CDR2 as YNNKEL (reference sequence). The length of the CDR3 is 12 residues. The V and J ends lost 0 bases and 8 bases respectively, with 5 bases between them. CDR3 region: CASSQDIDEQFF. The DNA of the CDR3 is TGTGCCAGCAGCCAAGATATAGATGAGCAGTTCTTC.